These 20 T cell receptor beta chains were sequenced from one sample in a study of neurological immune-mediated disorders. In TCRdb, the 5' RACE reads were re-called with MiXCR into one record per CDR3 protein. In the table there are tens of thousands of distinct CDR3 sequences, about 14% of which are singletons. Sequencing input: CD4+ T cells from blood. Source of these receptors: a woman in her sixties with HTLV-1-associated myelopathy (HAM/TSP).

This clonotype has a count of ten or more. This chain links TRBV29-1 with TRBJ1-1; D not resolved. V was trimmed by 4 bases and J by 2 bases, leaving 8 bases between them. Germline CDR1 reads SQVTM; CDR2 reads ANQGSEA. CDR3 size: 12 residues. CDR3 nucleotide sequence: TGCAGCGTTGGGGAACTCAACACTGAAGCTTTCTTT. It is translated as CSVGELNTEAFF.

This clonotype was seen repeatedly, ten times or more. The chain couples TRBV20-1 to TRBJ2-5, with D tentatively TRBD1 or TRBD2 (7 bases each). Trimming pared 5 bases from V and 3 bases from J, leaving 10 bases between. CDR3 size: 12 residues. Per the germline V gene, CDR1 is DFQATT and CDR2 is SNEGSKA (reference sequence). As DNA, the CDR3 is TGCAGTGCTTCAGGGGGGGAAGAGACCCAGTACTTC. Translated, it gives CSASGGEETQYF.

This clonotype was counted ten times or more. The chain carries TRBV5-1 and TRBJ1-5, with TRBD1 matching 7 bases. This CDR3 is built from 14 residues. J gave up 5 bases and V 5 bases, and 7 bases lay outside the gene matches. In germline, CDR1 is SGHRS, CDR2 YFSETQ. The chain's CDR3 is CASSWDSPHQPQHF. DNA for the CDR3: TGCGCCAGCAGTTGGGACAGCCCACATCAGCCCCAGCATTTT.

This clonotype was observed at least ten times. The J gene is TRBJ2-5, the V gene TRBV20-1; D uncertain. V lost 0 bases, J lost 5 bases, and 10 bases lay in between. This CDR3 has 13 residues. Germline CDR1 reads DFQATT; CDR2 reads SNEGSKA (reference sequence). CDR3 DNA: TGCAGTGCTAGAGATGGACCTTTGGAGACCCAGTACTTC. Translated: CSARDGPLETQYF.

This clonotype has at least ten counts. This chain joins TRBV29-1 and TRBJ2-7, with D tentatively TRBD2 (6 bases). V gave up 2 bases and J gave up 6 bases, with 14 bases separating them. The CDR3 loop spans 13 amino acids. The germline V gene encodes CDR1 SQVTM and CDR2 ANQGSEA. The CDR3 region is CSVERAWGGEQYF. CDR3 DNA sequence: TGCAGCGTTGAAAGGGCGTGGGGAGGCGAGCAGTACTTC.

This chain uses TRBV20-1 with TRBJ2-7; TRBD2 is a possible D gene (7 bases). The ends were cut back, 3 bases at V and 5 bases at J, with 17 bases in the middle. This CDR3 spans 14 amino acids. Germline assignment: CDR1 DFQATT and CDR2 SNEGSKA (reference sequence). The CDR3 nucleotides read TGCAGTGCTAGGACTAGCTGGGGGGCGGACGAGCAGTACTTC. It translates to CSARTSWGADEQYF.

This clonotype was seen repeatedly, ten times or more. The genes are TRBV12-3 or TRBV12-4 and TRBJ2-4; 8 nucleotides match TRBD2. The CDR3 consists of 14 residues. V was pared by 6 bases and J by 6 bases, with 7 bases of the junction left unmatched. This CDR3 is CASSPGGVRNIQYF. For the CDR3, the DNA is TGTGCCAGCAGCCCCGGGGGGGTCAGAAACATTCAGTACTTC.

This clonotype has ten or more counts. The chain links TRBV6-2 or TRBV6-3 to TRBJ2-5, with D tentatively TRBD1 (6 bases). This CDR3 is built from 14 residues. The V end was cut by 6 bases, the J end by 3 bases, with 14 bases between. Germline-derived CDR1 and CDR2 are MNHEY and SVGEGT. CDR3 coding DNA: TGTGCCAGCAGACAAACAGGGTGGAAAGAGACCCAGTACTTC. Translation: CASRQTGWKETQYF.

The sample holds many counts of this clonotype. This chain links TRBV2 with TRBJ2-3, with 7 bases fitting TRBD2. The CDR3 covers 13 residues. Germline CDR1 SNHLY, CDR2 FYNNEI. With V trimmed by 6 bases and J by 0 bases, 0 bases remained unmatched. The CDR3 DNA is TGTGCCAGCAGGGGACTAAGCACAGATACGCAGTATTTT. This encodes CASRGLSTDTQYF.

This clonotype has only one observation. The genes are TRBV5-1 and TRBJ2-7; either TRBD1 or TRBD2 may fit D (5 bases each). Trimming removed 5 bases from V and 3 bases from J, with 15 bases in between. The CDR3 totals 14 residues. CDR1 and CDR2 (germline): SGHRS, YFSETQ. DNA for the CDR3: TGCGCCAGCAGGTGGGGGACCGCCAACTACGAGCAGTACTTC. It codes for CASRWGTANYEQYF.

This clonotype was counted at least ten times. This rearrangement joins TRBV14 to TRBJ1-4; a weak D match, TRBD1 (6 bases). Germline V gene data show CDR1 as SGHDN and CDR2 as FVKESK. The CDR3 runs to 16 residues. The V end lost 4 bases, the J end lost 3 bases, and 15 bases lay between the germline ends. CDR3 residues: CASSPRQTGSNEKLFF. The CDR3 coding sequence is TGTGCCAGCAGCCCCCGCCAGACAGGATCTAATGAAAAACTGTTTTTT.

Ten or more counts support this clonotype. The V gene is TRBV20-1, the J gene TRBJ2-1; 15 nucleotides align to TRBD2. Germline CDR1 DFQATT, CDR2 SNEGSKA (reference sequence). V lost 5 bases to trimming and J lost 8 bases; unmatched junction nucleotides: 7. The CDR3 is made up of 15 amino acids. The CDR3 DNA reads TGCAGTGCTCGGACCGGACTAGCGGGGGGGGATGAGCAGTTCTTC. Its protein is CSARTGLAGGDEQFF.

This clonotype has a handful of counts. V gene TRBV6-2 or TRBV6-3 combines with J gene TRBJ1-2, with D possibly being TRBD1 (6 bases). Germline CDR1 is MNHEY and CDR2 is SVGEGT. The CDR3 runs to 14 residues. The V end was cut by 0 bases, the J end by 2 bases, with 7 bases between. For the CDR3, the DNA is TGTGCCAGCAGTTACTCAGACAGGAACTATGGCTACACCTTC. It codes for CASSYSDRNYGYTF.

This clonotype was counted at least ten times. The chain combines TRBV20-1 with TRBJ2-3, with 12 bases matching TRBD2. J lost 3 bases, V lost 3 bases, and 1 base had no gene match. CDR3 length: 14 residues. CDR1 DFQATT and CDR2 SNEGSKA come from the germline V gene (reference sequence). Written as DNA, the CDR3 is TGCAGTGCTAGGACTAGCGGGGGAACAGATACGCAGTATTTT. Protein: CSARTSGGTDTQYF.

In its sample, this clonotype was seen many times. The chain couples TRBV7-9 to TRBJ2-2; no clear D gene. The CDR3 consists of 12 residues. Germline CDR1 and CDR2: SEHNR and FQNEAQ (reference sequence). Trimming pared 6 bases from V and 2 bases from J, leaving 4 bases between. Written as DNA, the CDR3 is TGTGCCAGCAGTTATAACACCGGGGAGCTGTTTTTT. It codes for CASSYNTGELFF.

The CDR3: CASSIQGSYNSPLHF. The CDR3 DNA is TGTGCCAGTAGTATACAGGGCTCCTATAATTCACCCCTCCACTTT. The chain uses TRBV19 and TRBJ1-6; D perhaps matches TRBD1 (5 bases). CDR1 and CDR2 (germline): LNHDA, SQIVND (reference sequence). This CDR3 is 15 amino acids long. Trimming shortened V by 2 bases and J by 0 bases, and 5 bases separated the two germline ends.

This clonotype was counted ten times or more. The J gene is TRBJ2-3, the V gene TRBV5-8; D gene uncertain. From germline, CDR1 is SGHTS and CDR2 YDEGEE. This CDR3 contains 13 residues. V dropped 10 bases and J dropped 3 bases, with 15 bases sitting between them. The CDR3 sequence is CASRAIPTDTQYF. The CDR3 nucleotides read TGTGCCTCCCGGGCCATCCCTACAGATACGCAGTATTTT.

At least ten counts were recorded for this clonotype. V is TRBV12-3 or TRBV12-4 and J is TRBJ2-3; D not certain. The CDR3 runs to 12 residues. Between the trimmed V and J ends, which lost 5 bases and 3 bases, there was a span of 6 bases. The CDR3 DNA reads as TGTGCCAGCAGTACCCGTACAGATACGCAGTATTTT. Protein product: CASSTRTDTQYF.

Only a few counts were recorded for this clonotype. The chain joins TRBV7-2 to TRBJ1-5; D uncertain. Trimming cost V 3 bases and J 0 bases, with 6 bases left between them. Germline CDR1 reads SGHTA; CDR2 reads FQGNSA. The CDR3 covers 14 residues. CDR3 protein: CASSFLSSNQPQHF. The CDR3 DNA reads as TGTGCCAGCAGCTTCTTATCTAGCAATCAGCCCCAGCATTTT.

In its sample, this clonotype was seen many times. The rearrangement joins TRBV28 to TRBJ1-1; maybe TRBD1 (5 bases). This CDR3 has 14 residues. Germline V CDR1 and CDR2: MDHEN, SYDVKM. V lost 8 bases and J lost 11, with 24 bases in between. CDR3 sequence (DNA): TGTGCCAGCTCCCCCCCGGGACGGGCCGTGGGGGCTTTCTTT. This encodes CASSPPGRAVGAFF.